This T cell receptor (beta chain) was recovered during a study of blood T cell repertoires in COVID-19. Overall study context: Sites across the United States, Italy and Spain contributed samples from acute and convalescent COVID-19. T cells, B-cell-depleted T cells, or PBMCs supplied cDNA or gDNA.

The CDR3 is 14 amino acids. With 2 bases clipped from V and 6 bases from J, the junction kept 3 bases outside the gene matches. The germline V gene encodes CDR1 MNHEY and CDR2 SVGEGT. Study processing details: Scientists estimated how many nucleated cells there were by amplifying reference gene primers. This table comes from immunoSEQ multiplex PCR, and its TCRdb copy is limited to in-frame clones, with some not included. V, J and clone size were drawn from that table, and D and trimming were deduced from the DNA. This repertoire shows 110,000 to 150,000 clones, less than 85% found once; its top ten account for around 6.8%.

This rearrangement joins TRBV6-2 or TRBV6-3 to TRBJ2-4; TRBD1 agrees at 8 bases. This clonotype was sampled from a human donor in a cohort sampled during active COVID-19. The sequenced sample was peripheral blood. The DNA for the CDR3 is TGTGCCAGCAGTTACCCGACAGGGGTAAACATTCAGTACTTC. The encoded protein is CASSYPTGVNIQYF.